These 2 T cell receptor beta chains were sequenced from one sample in a study of cytomegalovirus exposure and HLA in healthy donors. The PCR ran on 60 Vbeta and 13 Jbeta primers. Here immunoSEQ multiplex PCR was the method, and the copy in TCRdb shows in-frame clones only, minus some. The sample carries more than 95,000 clones, roughly three quarters recorded once. Sequenced: PBMCs. The source of these receptors is a man aged 25 to 40 in good health and CMV-seropositive.

CDR3 nucleotides: TGCGCCAGCAGCCAAGATGTGGACAGAGATAACTATGGCTACACCTTC. Translating gives CASSQDVDRDNYGYTF. This rearrangement joins TRBV4-3 to TRBJ1-2, with a possible D match to TRBD1 (6 bases). This CDR3 spans 16 amino acids. The V and J ends lost 0 bases and 1 base respectively, with 12 bases between them. Germline V gene lookup returns CDR1 LGHNA and CDR2 YSLEER.

This sequence joins TRBV27 and TRBJ2-3; 8 bases fit TRBD2. CDR3 length: 16 amino acids. The V segment lost 5 bases and the J segment 1 base; nucleotides outside the gene matches: 8. From germline, CDR1 is MNHEY and CDR2 SMNVEV (reference sequence). The CDR3 is CASSPRPAGGTDTQYF. The CDR3 DNA reads TGTGCCAGCAGTCCGAGGCCAGCGGGGGGCACAGATACGCAGTATTTT.